This T cell receptor (beta chain) was recorded in a study of blood T cell repertoires in COVID-19. The method was immunoSEQ multiplex PCR; TCRdb's version includes in-frame clones alone and lacks a portion of them. Of 81,000 or so clones listed, 89% were seen once; the top ten hold roughly 12%. Losses at the gene ends were 3 bases for V and 3 bases for J; bases not matched to a gene: 5. The V gene's germline CDR1 is SGHRS and CDR2 YFSETQ. The CDR3 extends over 15 amino acids. In this sample, this clone turned up once. This TCR was recovered from a man between 65 and 79 years old with active or convalescent COVID-19. The V call is TRBV5-1, the J call TRBJ1-4; 7 nucleotides match TRBD1. Sequenced sample: peripheral blood. CDR3 sequence: CASSSTGQSNEKLFF. The CDR3 DNA follows: TGCGCCAGCAGCTCAACGGGACAGTCTAATGAAAAACTGTTTTTT.